This T cell receptor (beta chain) emerged from a study of cytomegalovirus exposure and HLA in healthy donors. Study-level information: An earlier analysis found fewer than 120 million unique TCR beta sequences from about 190 million T cells.

PCR was performed using 60 Vbeta and 13 Jbeta primers. Sequenced by immunoSEQ multiplex PCR; TCRdb stores in-frame clones only, minus some. The sample includes over 200,000 clones, 70% to 85% of them seen just once. Healthy bone marrow donors formed the donor group. In this sample, this clone turned up once. V shed 5 bases and J 7 bases; nucleotides not matched to a gene: 14. The CDR3 length is 16 residues. The germline V gene encodes CDR1 SGHTA and CDR2 FQGNSA. Material for sequencing was PBMCs. This TCR derives from a woman aged 35 to 49 in good health and CMV-seronegative. This chain joins TRBV7-2 and TRBJ2-1, with 7 bases that match TRBD2. In DNA form, the CDR3 reads TGTGCCAGCAGCCCTGAAGCGGGGCCTCCCTGGAATGAGCAGTTCTTC. This codes for CASSPEAGPPWNEQFF.